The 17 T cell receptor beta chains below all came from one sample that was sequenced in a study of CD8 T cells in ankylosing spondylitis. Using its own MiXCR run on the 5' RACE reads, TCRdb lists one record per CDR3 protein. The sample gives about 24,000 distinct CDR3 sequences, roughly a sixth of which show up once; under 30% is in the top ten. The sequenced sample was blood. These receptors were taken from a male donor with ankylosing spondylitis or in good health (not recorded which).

The CDR3 reads CASTSGPPYEQYF. CDR3 DNA: TGTGCCAGCACTAGCGGGCCCCCCTACGAGCAGTACTTC. V usage is TRBV6-5 and J usage is TRBJ2-7; 8 nucleotides line up with TRBD2. The length of the CDR3 is 13 residues. Germline V CDR1 and CDR2: MNHEY, SVGAGI. Trimming at V came to 7 bases and at J to 2 bases, leaving 4 bases not matched to a gene.

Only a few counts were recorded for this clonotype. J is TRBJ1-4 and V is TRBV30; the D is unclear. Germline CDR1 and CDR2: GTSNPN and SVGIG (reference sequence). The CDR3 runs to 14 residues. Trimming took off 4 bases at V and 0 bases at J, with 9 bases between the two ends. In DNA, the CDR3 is TGTGCCTGGACTCGGACGGCAACTAATGAAAAACTGTTTTTT. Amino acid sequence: CAWTRTATNEKLFF.

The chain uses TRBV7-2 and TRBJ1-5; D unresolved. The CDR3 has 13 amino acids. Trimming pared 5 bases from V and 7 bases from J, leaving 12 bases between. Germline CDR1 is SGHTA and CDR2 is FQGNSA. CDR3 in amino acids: CASSGTVGQPQHF. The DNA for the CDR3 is TGTGCCAGCAGCGGAACCGTGGGGCAGCCCCAGCATTTT.

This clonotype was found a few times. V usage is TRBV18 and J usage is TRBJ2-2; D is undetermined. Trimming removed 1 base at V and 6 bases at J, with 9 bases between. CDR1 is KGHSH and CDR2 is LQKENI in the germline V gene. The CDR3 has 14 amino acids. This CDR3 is CASSPQRMSGELFF. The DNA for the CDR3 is TGTGCCAGCTCACCACAGAGGATGTCCGGGGAGCTGTTTTTT.

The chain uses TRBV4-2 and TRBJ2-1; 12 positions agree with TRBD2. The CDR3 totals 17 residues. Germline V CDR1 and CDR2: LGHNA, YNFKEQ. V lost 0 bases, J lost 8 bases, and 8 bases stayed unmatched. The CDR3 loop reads CASSQDPLAGGLDEQFF. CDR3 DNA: TGTGCCAGCAGCCAAGACCCCCTAGCGGGGGGGCTTGATGAGCAGTTCTTC.

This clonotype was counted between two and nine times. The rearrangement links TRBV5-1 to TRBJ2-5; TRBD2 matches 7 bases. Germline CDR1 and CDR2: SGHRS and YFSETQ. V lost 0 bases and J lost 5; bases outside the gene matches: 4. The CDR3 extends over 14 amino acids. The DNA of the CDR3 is TGCGCCAGCAGCTTGGGTCGGGGGGTGGAGACCCAGTACTTC. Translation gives CASSLGRGVETQYF.

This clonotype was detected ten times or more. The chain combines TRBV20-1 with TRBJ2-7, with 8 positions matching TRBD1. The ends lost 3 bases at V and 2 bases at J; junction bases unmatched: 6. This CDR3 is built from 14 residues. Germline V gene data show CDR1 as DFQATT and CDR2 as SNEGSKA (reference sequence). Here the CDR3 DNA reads TGCAGTGCTAGGTCGGACAGGGCTCCCTACGAGCAGTACTTC. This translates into CSARSDRAPYEQYF.

CDR3 region: CASSLKETQYF. For the CDR3, the DNA is TGTGCCAGCAGCCTAAAAGAGACCCAGTACTTC. The chain is built from TRBV7-2 and TRBJ2-5; no definite D call. Trimming removed 5 bases from V and 3 bases from J, with 4 bases in between. The CDR3 has 11 residues. Germline CDR1 SGHTA, CDR2 FQGNSA. The full variable domain, its missing parts supplied by reference TRBV7-2 and TRBJ2-5, is GAGVSQSPSNKVTEKGKDVELRCDPISGHTALYWYRQSLGQGLEFLIYFQGNSAPDKSGLPSDRFSAERTGGSVSTLTIQRTQQEDSAVYLCASSLKETQYFGPGTRLLVL.

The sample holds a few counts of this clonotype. Written as DNA, the CDR3 is TGTGCCAGCAGTTCCGGAAGGGGGCTAAGTAGCTCCTACAATGAGCAGTTCTTC. It yields the protein CASSSGRGLSSSYNEQFF. The V and J genes are TRBV27 and TRBJ2-1, with 7 bases that match TRBD1. The germline gives CDR1 MNHEY, CDR2 SMNVEV (reference sequence). The CDR3 is 18 amino acids. The J segment lost 0 bases and the V segment lost 4 bases, leaving 12 bases of the junction unmatched.

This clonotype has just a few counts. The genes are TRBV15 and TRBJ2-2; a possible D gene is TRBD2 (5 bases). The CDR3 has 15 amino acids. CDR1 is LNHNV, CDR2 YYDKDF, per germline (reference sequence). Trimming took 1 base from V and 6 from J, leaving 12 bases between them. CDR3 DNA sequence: TGTGCCACCAGCAGAGCGTCGGGGAGCGCCGGGGAGCTGTTTTTT. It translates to CATSRASGSAGELFF.

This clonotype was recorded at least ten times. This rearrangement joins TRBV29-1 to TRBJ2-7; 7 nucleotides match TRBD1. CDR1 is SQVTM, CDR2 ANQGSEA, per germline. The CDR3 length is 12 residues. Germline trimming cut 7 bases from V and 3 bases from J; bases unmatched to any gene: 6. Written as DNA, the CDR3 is TGCAGCGCTTCCAGGGACAGCTACGAGCAGTACTTC. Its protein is CSASRDSYEQYF.

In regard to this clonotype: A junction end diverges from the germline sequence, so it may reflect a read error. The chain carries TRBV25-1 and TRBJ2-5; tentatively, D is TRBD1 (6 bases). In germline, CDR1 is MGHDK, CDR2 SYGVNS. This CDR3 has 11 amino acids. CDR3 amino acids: CASSVGGRNYF. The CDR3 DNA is TGTGCCAGCAGTGTAGGGGGTAGGAATTATTTC.

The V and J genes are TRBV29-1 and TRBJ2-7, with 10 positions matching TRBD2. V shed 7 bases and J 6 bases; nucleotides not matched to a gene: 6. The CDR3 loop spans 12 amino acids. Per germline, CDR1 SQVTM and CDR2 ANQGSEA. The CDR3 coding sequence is TGCAGCGCCAGCGGGAGGGTGGGCGAGCAGTACTTC. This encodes CSASGRVGEQYF.

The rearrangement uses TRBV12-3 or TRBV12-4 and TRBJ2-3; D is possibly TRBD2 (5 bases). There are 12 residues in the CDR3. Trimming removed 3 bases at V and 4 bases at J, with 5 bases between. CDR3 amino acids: CASSLEADTQYF. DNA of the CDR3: TGTGCCAGCAGTTTGGAGGCAGATACGCAGTATTTT.

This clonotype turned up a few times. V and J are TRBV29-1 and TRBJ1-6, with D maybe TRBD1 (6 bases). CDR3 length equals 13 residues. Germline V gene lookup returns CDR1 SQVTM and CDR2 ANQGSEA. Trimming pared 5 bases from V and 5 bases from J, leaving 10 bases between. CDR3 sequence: CSVTGADNSPLHF. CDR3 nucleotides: TGCAGCGTTACGGGGGCAGATAATTCACCCCTCCACTTT.

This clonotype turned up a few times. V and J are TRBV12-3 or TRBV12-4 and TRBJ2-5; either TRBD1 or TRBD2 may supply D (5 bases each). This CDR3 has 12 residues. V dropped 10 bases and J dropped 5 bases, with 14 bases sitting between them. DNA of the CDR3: TGTGCCACACAACGAGAGGGGGAGACCCAGTACTTC. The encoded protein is CATQREGETQYF.

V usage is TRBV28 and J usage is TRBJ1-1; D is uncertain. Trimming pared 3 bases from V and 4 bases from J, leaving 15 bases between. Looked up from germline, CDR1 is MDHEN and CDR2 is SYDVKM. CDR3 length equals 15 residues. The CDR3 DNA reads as TGTGCCAGCAGTTTGGCTCCTCCCACGATCACTGAAGCTTTCTTT. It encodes CASSLAPPTITEAFF.